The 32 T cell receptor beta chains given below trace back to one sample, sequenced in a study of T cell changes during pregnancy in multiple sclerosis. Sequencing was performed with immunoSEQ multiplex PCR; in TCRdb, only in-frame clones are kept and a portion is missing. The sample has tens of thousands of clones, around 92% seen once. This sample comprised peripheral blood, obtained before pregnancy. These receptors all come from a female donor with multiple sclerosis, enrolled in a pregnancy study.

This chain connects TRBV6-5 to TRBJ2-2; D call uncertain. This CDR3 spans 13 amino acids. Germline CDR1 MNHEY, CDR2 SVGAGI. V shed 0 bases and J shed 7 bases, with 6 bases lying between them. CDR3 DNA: TGTGCCAGCAGTTACTCGAGACACGGGGAGCTGTTTTTT. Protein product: CASSYSRHGELFF.

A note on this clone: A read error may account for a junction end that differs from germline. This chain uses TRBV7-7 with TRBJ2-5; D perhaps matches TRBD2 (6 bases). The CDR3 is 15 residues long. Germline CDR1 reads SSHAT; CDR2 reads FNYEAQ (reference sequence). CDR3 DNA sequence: TGTGCTAGCAGCTTAGTAGGAGGGGTGGAAGAGACCCAGTACTTC. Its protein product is CASSLVGGVEETQYF.

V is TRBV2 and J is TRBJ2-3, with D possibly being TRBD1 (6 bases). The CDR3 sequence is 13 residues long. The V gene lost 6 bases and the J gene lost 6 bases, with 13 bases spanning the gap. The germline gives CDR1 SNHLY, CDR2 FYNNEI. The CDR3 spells CASSNRVTDTQYF. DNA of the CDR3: TGTGCCAGCAGCAACAGGGTCACGGATACGCAGTATTTT.

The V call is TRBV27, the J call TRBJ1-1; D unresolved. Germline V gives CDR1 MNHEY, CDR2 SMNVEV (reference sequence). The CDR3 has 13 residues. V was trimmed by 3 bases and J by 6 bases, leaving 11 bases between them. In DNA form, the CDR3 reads TGTGCCAGCAGTTTCGAGGGAAGCCCTGAAGCTTTCTTT. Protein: CASSFEGSPEAFF.

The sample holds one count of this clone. CDR3 sequence: CASKREGNTDTQYF. DNA of the CDR3: TGTGCCAGTAAGCGGGAGGGCAACACAGATACGCAGTATTTT. This chain joins TRBV6-5 and TRBJ2-3, with 10 bases fitting TRBD2. This CDR3 contains 14 residues. CDR1 is MNHEY and CDR2 is SVGAGI in the germline V gene. With V trimmed by 9 bases and J by 2 bases, 5 bases remained unmatched.

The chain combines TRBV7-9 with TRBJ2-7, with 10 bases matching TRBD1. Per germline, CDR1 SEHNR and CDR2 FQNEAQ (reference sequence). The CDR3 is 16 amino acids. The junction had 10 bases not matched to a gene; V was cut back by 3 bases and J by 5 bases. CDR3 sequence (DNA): TGTGCCAGCAGCTTCGTCCGGGACAGGGGTAGTGACGAGCAGTACTTC. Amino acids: CASSFVRDRGSDEQYF.

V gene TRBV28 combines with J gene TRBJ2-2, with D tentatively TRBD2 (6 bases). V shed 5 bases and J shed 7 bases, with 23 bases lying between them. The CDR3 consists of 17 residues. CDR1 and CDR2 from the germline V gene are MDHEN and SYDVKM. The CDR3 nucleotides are TGTGCCAGCAGTGGGCCCGGGGTAGCGGAGTGGGTCGGGGAGCTGTTTTTT. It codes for CASSGPGVAEWVGELFF.

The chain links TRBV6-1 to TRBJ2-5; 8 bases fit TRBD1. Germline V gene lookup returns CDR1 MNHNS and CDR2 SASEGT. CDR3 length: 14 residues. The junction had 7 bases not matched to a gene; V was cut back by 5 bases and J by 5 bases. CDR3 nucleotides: TGTGCCAGCAGTAAGGACAGGGCCCAGGAGACCCAGTACTTC. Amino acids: CASSKDRAQETQYF.

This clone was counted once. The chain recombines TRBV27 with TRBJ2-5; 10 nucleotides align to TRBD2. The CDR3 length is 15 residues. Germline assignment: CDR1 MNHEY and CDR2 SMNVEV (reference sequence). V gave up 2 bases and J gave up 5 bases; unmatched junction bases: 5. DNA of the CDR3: TGTGCCAGCAGTTTAGAGCGGGAGGGCCGTGAGACCCAGTACTTC. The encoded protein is CASSLEREGRETQYF.

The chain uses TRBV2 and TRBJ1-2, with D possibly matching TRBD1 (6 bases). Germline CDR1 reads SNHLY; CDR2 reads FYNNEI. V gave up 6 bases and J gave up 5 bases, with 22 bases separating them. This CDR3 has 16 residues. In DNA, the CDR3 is TGTGCCAGCAGAATTCCCACAGGGACCTCACGGTATGGCTACACCTTC. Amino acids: CASRIPTGTSRYGYTF.

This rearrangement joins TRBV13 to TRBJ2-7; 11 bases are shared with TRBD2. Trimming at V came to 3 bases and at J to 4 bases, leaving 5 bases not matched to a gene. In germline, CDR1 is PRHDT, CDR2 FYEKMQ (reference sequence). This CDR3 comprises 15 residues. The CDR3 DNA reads TGTGCCAGCAGCTTGACCGGGACTAGCGGTTACGAGCAGTACTTC. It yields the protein CASSLTGTSGYEQYF.

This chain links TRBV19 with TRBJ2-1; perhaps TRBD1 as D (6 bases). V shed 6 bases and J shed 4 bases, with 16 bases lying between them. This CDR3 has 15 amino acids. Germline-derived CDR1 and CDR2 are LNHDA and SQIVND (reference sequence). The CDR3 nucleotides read TGTGCCAGTAGCGTGCCCTTCGGACAGTACAATGAGCAGTTCTTC. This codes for CASSVPFGQYNEQFF.

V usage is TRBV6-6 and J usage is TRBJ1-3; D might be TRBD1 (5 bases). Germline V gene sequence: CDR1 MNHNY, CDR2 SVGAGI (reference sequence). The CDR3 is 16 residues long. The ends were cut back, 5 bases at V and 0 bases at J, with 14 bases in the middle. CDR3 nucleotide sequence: TGTGCCAGCAGTCTTACTCACCAGGGCTCTGGAAACACCATATATTTT. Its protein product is CASSLTHQGSGNTIYF.

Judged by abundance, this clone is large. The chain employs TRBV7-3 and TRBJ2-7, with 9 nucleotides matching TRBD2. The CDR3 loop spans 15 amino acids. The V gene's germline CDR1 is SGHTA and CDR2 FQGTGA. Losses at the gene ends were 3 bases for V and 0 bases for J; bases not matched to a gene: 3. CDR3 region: CASSLTSGISYEQYF. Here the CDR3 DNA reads TGTGCCAGCAGCTTGACTAGCGGAATCTCCTACGAGCAGTACTTC.

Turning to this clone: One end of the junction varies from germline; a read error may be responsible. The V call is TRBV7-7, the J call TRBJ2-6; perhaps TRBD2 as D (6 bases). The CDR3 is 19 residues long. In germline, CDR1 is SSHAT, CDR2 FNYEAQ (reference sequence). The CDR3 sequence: CASSPGVDSSSSGANVLTF. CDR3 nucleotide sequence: TGTGCTAGCAGCCCGGGGGTCGACAGCTCAAGCTCTGGGGCCAACGTCCTGACTTTC.

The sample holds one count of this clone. CDR3 sequence reads: CASSIVSGNEQYF. The CDR3 nucleotides are TGTGCCAGTAGTATAGTATCCGGGAACGAGCAGTACTTC. This sequence joins TRBV19 and TRBJ2-7; a possible D gene is TRBD2 (5 bases). The V gene's germline CDR1 is LNHDA and CDR2 SQIVND (reference sequence). V was trimmed by 1 base and J by 5 bases, leaving 9 bases between them. The CDR3 contains 13 residues.

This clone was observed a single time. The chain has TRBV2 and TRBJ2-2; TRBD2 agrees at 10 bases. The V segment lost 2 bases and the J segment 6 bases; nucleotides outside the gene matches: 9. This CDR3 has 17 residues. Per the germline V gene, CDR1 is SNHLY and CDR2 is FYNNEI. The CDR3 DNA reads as TGTGCCAGCAGTGAACCTGTCGGGCTAGCGGGAGCCGGGGAGCTGTTTTTT. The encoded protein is CASSEPVGLAGAGELFF.

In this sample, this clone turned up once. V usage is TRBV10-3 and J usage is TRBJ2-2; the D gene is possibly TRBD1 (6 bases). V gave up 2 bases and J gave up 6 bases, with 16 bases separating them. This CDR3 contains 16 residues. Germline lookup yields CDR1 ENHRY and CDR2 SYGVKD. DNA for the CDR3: TGTGCCATCAGTGAGAGGACAGCCCGCGGACCCGGGGAGCTGTTTTTT. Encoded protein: CAISERTARGPGELFF.

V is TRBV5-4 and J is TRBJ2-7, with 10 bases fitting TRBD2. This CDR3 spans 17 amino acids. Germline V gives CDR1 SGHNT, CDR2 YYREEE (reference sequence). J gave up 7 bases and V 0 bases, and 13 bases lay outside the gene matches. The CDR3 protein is CASSLGSPLAGLGEQYF. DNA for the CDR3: TGTGCCAGCAGCTTGGGGTCGCCACTAGCGGGGCTAGGAGAGCAGTACTTC.

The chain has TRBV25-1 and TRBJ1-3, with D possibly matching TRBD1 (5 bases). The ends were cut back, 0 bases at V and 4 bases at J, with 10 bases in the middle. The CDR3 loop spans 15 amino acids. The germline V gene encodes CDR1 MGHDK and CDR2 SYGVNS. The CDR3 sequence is CASSEYAGTGNTIYF. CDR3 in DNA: TGTGCCAGCAGTGAATACGCGGGGACCGGAAACACCATATATTTT.

The CDR3 DNA sequence: TGTGCCAGCAGCTATACGGGGAATGAGCAGTTCTTC. Translation gives CASSYTGNEQFF. V is TRBV7-3 and J is TRBJ2-1; possible D gene TRBD2, 5 bases. Per the germline V gene, CDR1 is SGHTA and CDR2 is FQGTGA. The V and J ends lost 4 bases and 7 bases respectively, with 8 bases between them. The CDR3 covers 12 residues.

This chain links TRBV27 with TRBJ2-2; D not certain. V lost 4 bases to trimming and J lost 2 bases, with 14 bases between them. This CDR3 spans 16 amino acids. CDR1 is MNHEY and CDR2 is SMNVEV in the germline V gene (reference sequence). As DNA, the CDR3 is TGTGCCAGCAGTTACAAAGACACGTATAACACCGGGGAGCTGTTTTTT. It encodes CASSYKDTYNTGELFF.

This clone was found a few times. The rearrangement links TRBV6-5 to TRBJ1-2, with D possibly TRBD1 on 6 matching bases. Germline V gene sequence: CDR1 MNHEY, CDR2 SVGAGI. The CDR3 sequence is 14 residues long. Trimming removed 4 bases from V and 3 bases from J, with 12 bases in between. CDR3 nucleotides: TGTGCCAGCAGTTCCTTTTCAGGGGACTATGGCTACACCTTC. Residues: CASSSFSGDYGYTF.

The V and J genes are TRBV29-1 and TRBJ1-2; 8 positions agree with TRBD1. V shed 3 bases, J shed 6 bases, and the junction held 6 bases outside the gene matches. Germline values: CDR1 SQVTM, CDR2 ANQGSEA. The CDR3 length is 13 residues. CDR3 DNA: TGCAGCGTTGAGCCGGACAGGGCGGATGGCTACACCTTC. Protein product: CSVEPDRADGYTF.

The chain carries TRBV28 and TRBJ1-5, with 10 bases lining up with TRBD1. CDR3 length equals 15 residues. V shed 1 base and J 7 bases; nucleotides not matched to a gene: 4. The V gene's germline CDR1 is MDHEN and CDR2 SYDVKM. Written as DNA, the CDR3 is TGTGCCAGCAGTTTATTGACAGGGGGCTTGCAGCCCCAGCATTTT. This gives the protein CASSLLTGGLQPQHF.

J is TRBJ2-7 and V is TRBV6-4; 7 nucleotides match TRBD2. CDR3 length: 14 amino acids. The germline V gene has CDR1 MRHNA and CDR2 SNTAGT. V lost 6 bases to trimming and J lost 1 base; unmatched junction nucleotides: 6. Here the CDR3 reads CASRASGSSYEQYF. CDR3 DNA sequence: TGTGCCAGCAGGGCTAGCGGAAGTTCCTACGAGCAGTACTTC.

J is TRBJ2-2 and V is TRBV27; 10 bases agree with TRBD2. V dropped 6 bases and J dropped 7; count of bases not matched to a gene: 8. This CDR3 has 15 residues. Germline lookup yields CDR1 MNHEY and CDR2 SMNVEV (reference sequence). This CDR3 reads CASRPGLAFFGELFF. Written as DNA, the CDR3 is TGTGCCAGCAGACCGGGACTAGCGTTTTTCGGGGAGCTGTTTTTT.

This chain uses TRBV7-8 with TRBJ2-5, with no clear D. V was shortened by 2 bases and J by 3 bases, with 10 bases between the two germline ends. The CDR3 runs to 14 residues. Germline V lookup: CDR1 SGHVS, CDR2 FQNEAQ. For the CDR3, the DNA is TGTGCCAGCAGCTTATCAAACAGTAAAGAGACCCAGTACTTC. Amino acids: CASSLSNSKETQYF.

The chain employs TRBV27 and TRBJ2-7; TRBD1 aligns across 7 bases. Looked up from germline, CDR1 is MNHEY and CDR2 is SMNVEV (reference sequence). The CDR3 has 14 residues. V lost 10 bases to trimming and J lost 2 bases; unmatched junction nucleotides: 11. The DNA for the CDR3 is TGTGCCACGGAAGACACAGGGGCCGCCTACGAGCAGTACTTC. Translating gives CATEDTGAAYEQYF.

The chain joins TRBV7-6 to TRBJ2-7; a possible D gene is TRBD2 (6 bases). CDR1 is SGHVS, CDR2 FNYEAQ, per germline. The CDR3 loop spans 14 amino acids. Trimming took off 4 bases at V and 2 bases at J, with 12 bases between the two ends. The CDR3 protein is CASSSRTTAYEQYF. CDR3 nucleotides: TGTGCCAGCAGCTCGCGGACTACTGCCTACGAGCAGTACTTC.

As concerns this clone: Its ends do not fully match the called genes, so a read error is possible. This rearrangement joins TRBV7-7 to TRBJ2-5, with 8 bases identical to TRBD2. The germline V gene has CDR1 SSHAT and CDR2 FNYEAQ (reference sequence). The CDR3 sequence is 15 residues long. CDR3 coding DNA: TGTGCTAGCAGCCCGACCGGGAGGGCCGGGGAGACCCAGTACTTC. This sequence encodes CASSPTGRAGETQYF.

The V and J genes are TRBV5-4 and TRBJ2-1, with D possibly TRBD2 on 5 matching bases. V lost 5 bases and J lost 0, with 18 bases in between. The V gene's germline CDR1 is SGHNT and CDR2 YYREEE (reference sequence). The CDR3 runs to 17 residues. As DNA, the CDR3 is TGTGCCAGCAGTTCGCCCCAGCGGAGGAGCTCCTACAATGAGCAGTTCTTC. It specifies CASSSPQRRSSYNEQFF.